The 30 T cell receptor beta chains given below trace back to one sample, sequenced in a study of T cell responses to AZD1222 COVID-19 vaccine. Profiling relied on immunoSEQ multiplex PCR, and the TCRdb table lists in-frame clones only, not all of them. The sample contains over 130,000 clones, 80% to 95% of which appear only once. Sample: peripheral blood, taken on day 0 of AZD1222 vaccination. All receptors derive from an adult in good health.

The genes are TRBV7-2 and TRBJ1-1; the match to TRBD1 covers 9 bases. With 5 bases clipped from V and 11 bases from J, the junction kept 9 bases outside the gene matches. CDR3 length: 13 amino acids. CDR1 SGHTA and CDR2 FQGNSA come from the germline V gene. As DNA, the CDR3 is TGTGCCAGCAGCAAAACAGGGGGCGTTGATGCTTTCTTT. Its protein product is CASSKTGGVDAFF.

The genes are TRBV5-1 and TRBJ1-4; D gene uncertain. This CDR3 region has 16 residues. Germline CDR1 reads SGHRS; CDR2 reads YFSETQ. V was cut by 0 bases and J by 7 bases, with 16 bases left in between. This chain's CDR3 is CASSLVQLGSGEKLFF. The CDR3 nucleotides read TGCGCCAGCAGCTTGGTACAGCTTGGGAGCGGTGAAAAACTGTTTTTT.

The chain carries TRBV29-1 and TRBJ1-4, with D unclear. This CDR3 has 9 amino acids. Per the germline V gene, CDR1 is SQVTM and CDR2 is ANQGSEA. Between the trimmed V and J ends, which lost 8 bases and 8 bases, there was a span of 6 bases. The CDR3 reads CSLGEKLFF. CDR3 bases: TGCAGCCTAGGCGAAAAACTGTTTTTT.

The genes are TRBV3-1 (or the pseudogene TRBV3-2) and TRBJ2-1; 7 nucleotides align to TRBD1. Trimming at V came to 0 bases and at J to 11 bases, leaving 7 bases not matched to a gene. The CDR3 is 14 amino acids. CDR1 LGHDT and CDR2 YNNKEL come from the germline V gene (reference sequence). This CDR3 reads CASSQDRQGRKQFF. Written as DNA, the CDR3 is TGTGCCAGCAGCCAAGACAGACAGGGTAGGAAGCAGTTCTTC.

The chain uses TRBV7-2 and TRBJ2-2; D remains ambiguous. Trimming pared 5 bases from V and 2 bases from J, leaving 6 bases between. The germline CDR1 and CDR2 sequences are SGHTA and FQGNSA. The CDR3 runs to 13 residues. The CDR3 coding sequence is TGTGCCAGCAGCCGACACAACACCGGGGAGCTGTTTTTT. As protein: CASSRHNTGELFF. Filled out from reference TRBV7-2 and TRBJ2-2, the complete variable domain reads GAGVSQSPSNKVTEKGKDVELRCDPISGHTALYWYRQSLGQGLEFLIYFQGNSAPDKSGLPSDRFSAERTGGSVSTLTIQRTQQEDSAVYLCASSRHNTGELFFGEGSRLTVL.

The rearrangement uses TRBV10-1 and TRBJ1-2, with D hard to call. Germline V gene lookup returns CDR1 WNHNN and CDR2 SYGVQD (reference sequence). V was pared by 0 bases and J by 4 bases, with 9 bases between. The CDR3 totals 14 residues. The CDR3, as DNA: TGCGCCAGCAGTGAGTCCGGGGTGGGCTATGGCTACACCTTC. It encodes CASSESGVGYGYTF.

The gene calls are TRBV2 and TRBJ1-2; possible D gene TRBD1, 6 bases. CDR1 is SNHLY and CDR2 is FYNNEI in the germline V gene. The V gene lost 7 bases and the J gene lost 6 bases, with 21 bases spanning the gap. The CDR3 is 15 amino acids. The CDR3: CASTKETGHSDGYTF. In nucleotides, the CDR3 is TGTGCCAGCACCAAAGAAACGGGACATTCGGATGGCTACACCTTC.

Worth noting for this clone: The junction and the germline gene differ at one end; a read error may be behind it. The chain couples TRBV6-4 to TRBJ1-1, with no clear D. The germline V gene encodes CDR1 MRHNA and CDR2 SNTAGT. The CDR3 extends over 13 amino acids. For the CDR3, the DNA is TGTGCCAGCAGGGACTCCTCTATGGGTGAAGCTTTCTTT. Protein: CASRDSSMGEAFF.

The chain employs TRBV6-5 and TRBJ2-7, with 7 bases lining up with TRBD1. CDR1 and CDR2 from the germline V gene are MNHEY and SVGAGI. CDR3 size: 11 residues. V lost 2 bases and J lost 13; bases outside the gene matches: 5. The CDR3 reads CASSYKGASYF. CDR3 coding DNA: TGTGCCAGCAGTTACAAGGGGGCAAGTTACTTC.

This clone has a single count. The chain carries TRBV6-4 and TRBJ2-7, with D perhaps TRBD1 or TRBD2 (5 bases each). CDR1 MRHNA and CDR2 SNTAGT come from the germline V gene. The CDR3 extends over 15 amino acids. V lost 2 bases and J lost 2, with 13 bases in between. The CDR3 DNA sequence: TGTGCCAGCAGTGACCAACGGGACGGCGCCTACGAGCAGTACTTC. Translating gives CASSDQRDGAYEQYF.

The gene calls are TRBV11-2 and TRBJ2-2; TRBD1 is a possible D gene (6 bases). The CDR3 runs 17 residues. V was pared by 0 bases and J by 0 bases, with 11 bases between. Per germline, CDR1 SGHAT and CDR2 FQNNGV. CDR3 nucleotides: TGTGCCAGCAGCTTAGATTTATGGGACACGAACACCGGGGAGCTGTTTTTT. Protein sequence: CASSLDLWDTNTGELFF.

The V gene is TRBV2, the J gene TRBJ1-4, with unresolved D. The V end was cut by 2 bases, the J end by 5 bases, with 6 bases between. Germline CDR1 and CDR2: SNHLY and FYNNEI. The CDR3 covers 13 residues. The CDR3 DNA reads TGTGCCAGCAGTGAACACAGCAATGAAAAACTGTTTTTT. As protein: CASSEHSNEKLFF.

The rearrangement joins TRBV21-1 to TRBJ2-7. TRBV21-1 is deemed a pseudogene. CDR3 length: 16 amino acids. Here the CDR3 reads CASSKIYGPSEFEQYF. CDR3 nucleotides: TGTGCCAGCAGCAAAATCTATGGCCCTTCCGAGTTCGAGCAGTACTTC.

This clone was detected a few times. This chain connects TRBV15 to TRBJ1-4; TRBD1 matches 7 bases. The CDR3 length is 15 residues. Per germline, CDR1 LNHNV and CDR2 YYDKDF (reference sequence). J was trimmed by 2 bases and V by 1 base; bases with no gene match: 1. The CDR3 loop reads CATSRGDSTNEKLFF. The DNA of the CDR3 is TGTGCCACCAGCAGAGGGGACAGTACTAATGAAAAACTGTTTTTT.

This clone was found a few times. The rearrangement uses TRBV19 and TRBJ1-5; no reliable D call. The germline CDR1 and CDR2 sequences are LNHDA and SQIVND (reference sequence). The CDR3 runs to 13 residues. Trimming pared 7 bases from V and 3 bases from J, leaving 10 bases between. The DNA for the CDR3 is TGTGCCAGTACGATGAAGAACAATCAGCCCCAGCATTTT. Protein: CASTMKNNQPQHF.

The V and J genes are TRBV6-6 and TRBJ1-2; D is undetermined. Trimming left V 2 bases short and J 4 bases short, with 11 bases between. The CDR3 runs to 14 residues. Germline CDR1 reads MNHNY; CDR2 reads SVGAGI (reference sequence). CDR3 sequence: CASSYKGSGYGYTF. CDR3 nucleotide sequence: TGTGCCAGCAGTTACAAAGGCAGCGGCTATGGCTACACCTTC.

The chain joins TRBV21-1 to TRBJ1-2. TRBV21-1 is given as a pseudogene. CDR3 length: 15 amino acids. CDR3 bases: TGTGCCAGCAGCAATGCACGGGGGGCTTGGTATGGCTACACCTTC. This codes for CASSNARGAWYGYTF.

The V call is TRBV6-4, the J call TRBJ2-3; a possible D gene is TRBD2 (6 bases). The germline gives CDR1 MRHNA, CDR2 SNTAGT. V was shortened by 6 bases and J by 3 bases, with 13 bases between the two germline ends. The CDR3 is 14 residues long. The CDR3, as DNA: TGTGCCAGCAGCGTGGAGGGGATGACAGATACGCAGTATTTT. This translates into CASSVEGMTDTQYF.

J is TRBJ2-7 and V is TRBV1; the D call TRBD2 from the table was never checked on the DNA. TRBV1 is termed a pseudogene. The CDR3 sequence is 13 residues long. This CDR3 reads CTSKSGCLYEQYF. The CDR3, as DNA: TGCACCAGCAAGAGCGGATGCCTCTACGAGCAGTACTTC.

This clone was seen once. This CDR3 is also generated by other DNA sequences in the sample. The V and J genes are TRBV19 and TRBJ2-7, with D maybe TRBD1 (5 bases). V gave up 2 bases and J gave up 6 bases, with 11 bases separating them. The CDR3 covers 13 residues. The germline CDR1 and CDR2 sequences are LNHDA and SQIVND (reference sequence). Here the CDR3 DNA reads TGTGCCAGTAGTATATCCCGACAGACCGAGCAGTACTTC. Amino acids: CASSISRQTEQYF.

The table lists this clone with many counts. The rearrangement joins TRBV11-2 to TRBJ1-2; D not certain. The CDR3 loop spans 13 amino acids. Germline V gene data show CDR1 as SGHAT and CDR2 as FQNNGV. V was pared by 0 bases and J by 7 bases, with 9 bases between. The CDR3, as DNA: TGTGCCAGCAGCTTAGATAGGACGCGTGGCTACACCTTC. Translation: CASSLDRTRGYTF.

Worth noting for this clone: Compared with germline, one end of the junction differs, possibly owing to a read error. This chain connects TRBV19 to TRBJ1-2, with D possibly being TRBD1 (5 bases). Germline V gives CDR1 LNHDA, CDR2 SQIVND (reference sequence). This CDR3 has 15 residues. The CDR3 nucleotides read TGTGGCAGTAAGGGGAGTGGGGACCGAGCCTATGGCTACACCTTC. Its protein is CGSKGSGDRAYGYTF.

The J gene is TRBJ2-2, the V gene TRBV5-5; D ambiguous. Germline lookup yields CDR1 SGHKS and CDR2 YYEKEE (reference sequence). V was shortened by 2 bases and J by 0 bases, with 11 bases between the two germline ends. The CDR3 extends over 16 amino acids. CDR3 sequence reads: CASSLGPTANTGELFF. CDR3 sequence (DNA): TGTGCCAGCAGCTTAGGTCCGACGGCGAACACCGGGGAGCTGTTTTTT.

The chain joins TRBV19 to TRBJ1-1; tentative D call: TRBD1 (5 bases). In germline, CDR1 is LNHDA, CDR2 SQIVND (reference sequence). The CDR3 has 13 residues. V was cut by 6 bases and J by 2 bases, with 10 bases left in between. CDR3 residues: CASRRQQNTEAFF. The CDR3 DNA reads TGTGCCAGTAGACGACAGCAAAACACTGAAGCTTTCTTT.

The rearrangement uses TRBV10-1 and TRBJ1-1; D unclear. The CDR3 is 13 residues long. CDR1 is WNHNN, CDR2 SYGVQD, per germline (reference sequence). V lost 6 bases to trimming and J lost 1 base, with 9 bases between them. CDR3 DNA sequence: TGCGCCAGCAGGGGAAGCGGGAACACTGAAGCTTTCTTT. It yields the protein CASRGSGNTEAFF.

CDR3 sequence reads: CASSLGVVGNSPLHF. The CDR3, as DNA: TGTGCCAGCAGCTTAGGAGTAGTAGGGAATTCACCCCTCCACTTT. This chain uses TRBV7-9 with TRBJ1-6; unclear D gene. Germline V gives CDR1 SEHNR, CDR2 FQNEAQ (reference sequence). The CDR3 covers 15 residues. V was shortened by 1 base and J by 7 bases, with 11 bases between the two germline ends.

This clone has just a few counts. The chain employs TRBV10-3 and TRBJ2-5; 12 positions match TRBD2. Germline loops: CDR1 ENHRY, CDR2 SYGVKD. V lost 11 bases to trimming and J lost 5 bases; unmatched junction nucleotides: 15. The CDR3 covers 16 residues. The CDR3: CALQTSGGPQRETQYF. CDR3 bases: TGTGCCCTCCAGACTAGCGGGGGACCTCAACGGGAGACCCAGTACTTC.

This chain uses TRBV5-4 with TRBJ2-7; tentative D call: TRBD1 (6 bases). This CDR3 spans 14 amino acids. The germline V gene encodes CDR1 SGHNT and CDR2 YYREEE (reference sequence). With 4 bases removed from V and 2 bases from J, the gap between germline ends came to 13 bases. The CDR3 is CASSSPQGAYEQYF. CDR3 bases: TGTGCCAGCAGCAGTCCACAGGGCGCCTACGAGCAGTACTTC.

J is TRBJ1-2 and V is TRBV5-1; the D is unclear. CDR1 and CDR2 from the germline V gene are SGHRS and YFSETQ. The CDR3 covers 13 residues. V lost 4 bases and J 0 bases, leaving 7 bases between the germline ends. In nucleotides, the CDR3 is TGCGCCAGCAGCCCGGACGCTAACTATGGCTACACCTTC. Its translation: CASSPDANYGYTF.

The chain couples TRBV28 to TRBJ2-3, with D possibly TRBD2 on 5 matching bases. The CDR3 is made up of 15 amino acids. Germline CDR1 MDHEN, CDR2 SYDVKM. The germline V and J ends were trimmed by 7 bases and 3 bases, with 17 bases remaining between them. The CDR3 spells CASNPGSRGTDTQYF. CDR3 coding DNA: TGTGCCAGCAACCCCGGGTCCCGGGGTACAGATACGCAGTATTTT.